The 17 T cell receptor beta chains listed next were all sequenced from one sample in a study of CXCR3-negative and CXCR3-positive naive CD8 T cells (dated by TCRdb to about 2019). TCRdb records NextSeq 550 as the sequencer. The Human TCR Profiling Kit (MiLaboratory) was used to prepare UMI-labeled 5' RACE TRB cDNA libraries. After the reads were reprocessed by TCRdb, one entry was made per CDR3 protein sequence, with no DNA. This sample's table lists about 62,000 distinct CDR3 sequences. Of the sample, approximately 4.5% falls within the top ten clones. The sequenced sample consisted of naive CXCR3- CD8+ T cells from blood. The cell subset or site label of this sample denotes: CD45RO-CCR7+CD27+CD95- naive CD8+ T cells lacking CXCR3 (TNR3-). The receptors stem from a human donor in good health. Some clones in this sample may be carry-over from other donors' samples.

CDR3 in amino acids: CASSQVVGTIYEQFF. This sequence joins TRBV14 and TRBJ2-1; TCRdb designates TRBD1, a call that cannot be tested without DNA. Germline CDR1 is SGHDN and CDR2 is FVKESK. The CDR3 totals 15 residues.

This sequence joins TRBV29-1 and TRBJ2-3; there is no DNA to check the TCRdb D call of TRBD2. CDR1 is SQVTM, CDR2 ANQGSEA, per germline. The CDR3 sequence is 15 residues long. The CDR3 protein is CSDRLSGLRTDTQYF.

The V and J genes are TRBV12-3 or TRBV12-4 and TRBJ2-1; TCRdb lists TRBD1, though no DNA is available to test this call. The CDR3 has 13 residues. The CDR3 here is CASTRDTNNEQFF.

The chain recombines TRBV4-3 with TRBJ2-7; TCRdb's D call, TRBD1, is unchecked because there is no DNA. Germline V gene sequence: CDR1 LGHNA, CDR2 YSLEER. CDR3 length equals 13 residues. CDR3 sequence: CASSQDISSAVYF.

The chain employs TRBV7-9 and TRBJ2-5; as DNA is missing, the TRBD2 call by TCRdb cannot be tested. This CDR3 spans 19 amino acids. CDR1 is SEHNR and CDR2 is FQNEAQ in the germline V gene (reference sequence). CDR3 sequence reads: CASSPRGLAGGTYQETQYF.

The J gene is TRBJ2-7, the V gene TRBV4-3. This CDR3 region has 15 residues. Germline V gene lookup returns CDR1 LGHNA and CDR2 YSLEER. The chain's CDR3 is CASSQDRMRHYEQYF.

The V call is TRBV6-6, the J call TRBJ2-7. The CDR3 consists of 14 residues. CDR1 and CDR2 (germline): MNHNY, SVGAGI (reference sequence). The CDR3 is CASSTTGDSYEQYF.

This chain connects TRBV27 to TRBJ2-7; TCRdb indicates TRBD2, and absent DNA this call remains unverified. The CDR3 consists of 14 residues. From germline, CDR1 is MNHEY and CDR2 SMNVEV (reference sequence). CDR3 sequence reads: CASSHSPAPYEQYF.

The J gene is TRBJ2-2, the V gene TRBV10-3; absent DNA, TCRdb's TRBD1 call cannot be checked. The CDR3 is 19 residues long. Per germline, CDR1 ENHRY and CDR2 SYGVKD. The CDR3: CAISESDAGGQANTGELFF.

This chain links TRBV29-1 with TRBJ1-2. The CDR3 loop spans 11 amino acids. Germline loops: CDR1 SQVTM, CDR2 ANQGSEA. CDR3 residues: CSVRSGYGYTF.

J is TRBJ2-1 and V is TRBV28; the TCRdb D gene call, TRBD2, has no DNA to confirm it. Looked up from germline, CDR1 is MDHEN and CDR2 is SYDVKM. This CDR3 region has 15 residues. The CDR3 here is CASRTSGGYYNEQFF.

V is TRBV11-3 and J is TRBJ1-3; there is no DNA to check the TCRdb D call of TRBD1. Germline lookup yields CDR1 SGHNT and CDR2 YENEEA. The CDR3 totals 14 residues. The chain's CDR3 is CASRGRDSGNTIYF.

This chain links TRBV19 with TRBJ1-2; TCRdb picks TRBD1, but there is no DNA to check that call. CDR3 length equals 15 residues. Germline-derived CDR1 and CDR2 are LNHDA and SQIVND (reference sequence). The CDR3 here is CASSILPGSGSGYTF.

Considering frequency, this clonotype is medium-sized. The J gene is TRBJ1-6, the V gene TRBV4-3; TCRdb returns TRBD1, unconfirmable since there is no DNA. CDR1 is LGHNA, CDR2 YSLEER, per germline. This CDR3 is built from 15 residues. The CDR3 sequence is CASSQGDRGDSPLHF.

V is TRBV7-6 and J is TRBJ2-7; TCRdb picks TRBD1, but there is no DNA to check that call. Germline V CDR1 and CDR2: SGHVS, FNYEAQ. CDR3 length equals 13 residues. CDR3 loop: CASSPTGGDEQYF.

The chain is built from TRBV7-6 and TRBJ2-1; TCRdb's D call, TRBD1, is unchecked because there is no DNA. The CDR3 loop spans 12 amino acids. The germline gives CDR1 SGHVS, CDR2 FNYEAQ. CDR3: CASSQGHFEQFF.

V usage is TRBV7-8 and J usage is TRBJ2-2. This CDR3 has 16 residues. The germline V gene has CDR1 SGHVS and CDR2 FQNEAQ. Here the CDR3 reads CASSWPSGEASGELFF.